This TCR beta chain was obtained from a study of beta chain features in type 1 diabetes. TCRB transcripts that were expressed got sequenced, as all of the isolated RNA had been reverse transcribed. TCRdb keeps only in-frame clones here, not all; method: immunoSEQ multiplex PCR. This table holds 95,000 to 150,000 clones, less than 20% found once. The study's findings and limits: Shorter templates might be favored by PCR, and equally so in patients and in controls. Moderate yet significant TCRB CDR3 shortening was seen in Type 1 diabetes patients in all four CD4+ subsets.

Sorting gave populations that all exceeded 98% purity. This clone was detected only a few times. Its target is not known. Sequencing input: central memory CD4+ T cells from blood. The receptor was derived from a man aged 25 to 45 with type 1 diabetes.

The CDR3 DNA sequence: TGTGCCAGCAGTCCCCCGGGACAGCCCTATGGCTACACCTTC. Translating it yields CASSPPGQPYGYTF. This chain links TRBV28 with TRBJ1-2; 7 nucleotides match TRBD1. J gave up 4 bases and V 5 bases, and 7 bases lay outside the gene matches. The CDR3 extends over 14 amino acids. CDR1 is MDHEN, CDR2 SYDVKM, per germline.